The clone carrying this T cell receptor beta chain was seen just once. This entry belongs to a study of OX40 agonist ivuxolimab in advanced cancers. The table came from immunoSEQ multiplex PCR; TCRdb's copy has only in-frame clones and leaves some out. The sample carries some 60,000 clones, 84% recorded once. Cycle 7 day 1, cycle 4 day 1, and baseline were the timepoints at which blood was sampled. Germline CDR1 and CDR2: LNHDA and SQIVND (reference sequence). The V and J ends lost 9 bases and 1 base respectively, with 15 bases between them. The CDR3 contains 14 residues. The origin of this receptor is an adult with an advanced solid tumor such as melanoma, head and neck, liver or kidney cancer. The chain couples TRBV19 to TRBJ2-5, with D perhaps assigned TRBD1 or TRBD2 (5 bases each). This sample comprised CD4+ or CD8+ T cells sorted from blood, obtained in a trial of the OX40 agonist ivuxolimab. CDR3 protein: CARIGGQIQETQYF. In DNA form, the CDR3 reads TGTGCCAGGATTGGAGGACAAATCCAAGAGACCCAGTACTTC.